Listed below are T cell receptor beta chains from one sample, sequenced in a study of blood T cell repertoires in COVID-19. Only in-frame clones appear in the TCRdb table, and some are missing; sequencing was by immunoSEQ multiplex PCR. The sample includes tens of thousands of clones, around nine tenths of them seen just once. The sequencing input was peripheral blood. The receptors stem from a man aged 60 to 75 with active or convalescent COVID-19. CDR3s include the opening cysteine and the closing phenylalanine or tryptophan. A D gene is named only where the DNA matches it firmly. Part of the rows lack a size; the others show once, few, many or a class for expanded clones.

clone size	D gene	V gene	CDR3 length	J gene	CDR3 protein	CDR3 DNA
-	-	TRBV27	18	TRBJ1-1	CASSSPTDNSRAYTEAFF	TGTGCCAGCAGTTCGCCTACGGACAACTCCCGGGCGTACACTGAAGCTTTCTTT
-	-	TRBV29-1	15	TRBJ2-3	CSVESPLASTDTQYF	TGCAGCGTTGAATCCCCCCTAGCGTCAACAGATACGCAGTATTTT
once	-	TRBV28	15	TRBJ1-2	CASSAPVVGQYGYTF	TGTGCCAGCAGTGCCCCAGTGGTAGGACAATATGGCTACACCTTC
-	-	TRBV6-5	13	TRBJ1-1	CASSYYYSTEAFF	TGTGCCAGCAGTTACTATTACTCCACTGAAGCTTTCTTT
-	-	TRBV28	16	TRBJ1-1	CASRFAGGSLNTEAFF	TGTGCCAGCAGATTTGCTGGGGGCTCCCTGAACACTGAAGCTTTCTTT
once	TRBD2	TRBV7-9	16	TRBJ2-3	CASSPGGGGWENTQYF	TGTGCCAGCAGCCCCGGTGGCGGGGGGTGGGAGAATACGCAGTATTTT
once	TRBD2	TRBV11-3	16	TRBJ2-3	CASSPKGLADTDTQYF	TGTGCCAGCAGCCCGAAGGGACTAGCGGACACAGATACGCAGTATTTT
-	TRBD1	TRBV27	13	TRBJ2-1	CASRRQGVNEQFF	TGTGCCAGCAGGCGACAGGGGGTCAATGAGCAGTTCTTC
-	-	TRBV12-3/TRBV12-4	13	TRBJ1-1	CASSAVRNTEAFF	TGTGCCAGCAGTGCAGTAAGGAACACTGAAGCTTTCTTT
once	TRBD1	TRBV30	13	TRBJ1-5	CAWSIQGGQPQHF	TGTGCCTGGAGCATACAGGGGGGTCAGCCCCAGCATTTT
-	TRBD1	TRBV5-4	13	TRBJ1-5	CASSQDRDQPQHF	TGTGCCAGCAGCCAGGACAGGGATCAGCCCCAGCATTTT
-	-	TRBV5-4	13	TRBJ2-7	CASSLGQSYEQYF	TGTGCCAGCAGCTTGGGGCAATCCTACGAGCAGTACTTC
-	-	TRBV5-1	14	TRBJ1-3	CASSTEVSGNTIYF	TGCGCCAGCAGCACAGAAGTCTCTGGAAACACCATATATTTT
-	-	TRBV7-3	13	TRBJ2-1	CASTPYGADEQFF	TGTGCCAGCACTCCATATGGAGCGGATGAGCAGTTCTTC
-	TRBD1	TRBV5-1	13	TRBJ1-2	CASSFGTGSGYTF	TGCGCCAGCAGCTTTGGGACAGGGTCTGGCTACACCTTC
-	-	TRBV3-1/TRBV3-2	15	TRBJ1-2	CASSHVDSLATGYTF	TGTGCCAGCAGCCATGTCGACAGCCTGGCGACTGGCTACACCTTC
-	TRBD1	TRBV6-2/TRBV6-3	19	TRBJ1-5	CASSARDRGFLDSNQPQHF	TGTGCCAGCAGTGCCCGGGACAGGGGTTTTTTGGATAGCAATCAGCCCCAGCATTTT
-	TRBD1	TRBV7-8	16	TRBJ2-3	CASGSNRDRVIDTQYF	TGTGCCAGCGGATCAAACCGGGACAGGGTGATCGATACGCAGTATTTT
-	TRBD2	TRBV7-8	16	TRBJ2-3	CASSFWTSGGGDTQYF	TGTGCCAGCAGCTTTTGGACTAGCGGGGGCGGGGATACGCAGTATTTT
-	-	TRBV12-5	14	TRBJ1-2	CASSWGQNFYGYTF	TGTGCTTCCTCGTGGGGACAAAACTTTTATGGCTACACCTTC
-	-	TRBV27	13	TRBJ1-2	CASSLSTGDGYTF	TGTGCCAGCAGTTTATCCACAGGAGATGGCTACACCTTC
-	-	TRBV11-2	14	TRBJ1-2	CASSPRGGRYGYTF	TGTGCCAGCAGCCCGCGGGGGGGGCGCTATGGCTACACCTTC
-	-	TRBV5-1	13	TRBJ2-7	CASSFQGSYEQYF	TGCGCCAGCAGCTTTCAGGGCTCCTACGAGCAGTACTTC
-	-	TRBV19	16	TRBJ1-6	CASSLTPGQPNSPLHF	TGTGCCAGTAGTCTCACACCGGGACAACCAAATTCACCCCTCCACTTT
-	TRBD1	TRBV28	14	TRBJ1-2	CASSLGDRPYGYTF	TGTGCCAGCAGTTTGGGGGACAGACCTTATGGCTACACCTTC
-	TRBD1	TRBV28	14	TRBJ2-7	CASKPGQGAYEQYF	TGTGCCAGCAAGCCGGGACAGGGAGCTTACGAGCAGTACTTC
-	-	TRBV3-1/TRBV3-2	16	TRBJ2-3	CASSQGLDRWTDTQYF	TGTGCCAGCAGCCAAGGGTTAGACAGGTGGACAGATACGCAGTATTTT
-	-	TRBV13	15	TRBJ1-4	CASRERGRDNEKLFF	TGTGCCAGCCGCGAACGAGGCAGGGATAATGAAAAACTGTTTTTT
-	-	TRBV15	14	TRBJ2-7	CATSRETGSAEQYF	TGTGCCACCAGCAGAGAGACGGGGTCGGCCGAGCAGTACTTC
-	TRBD2	TRBV24-1	17	TRBJ2-1	CATSDPRLAGANNEQFF	TGTGCCACCAGTGATCCCAGACTAGCGGGGGCCAACAATGAGCAGTTCTTC
-	-	TRBV10-1	13	TRBJ2-3	CASSAESRDTQYF	TGCGCCAGCAGTGCAGAATCCCGAGATACGCAGTATTTT